This TCR beta chain was retrieved from a study of blood T cells in healthy people across ages. General study findings and limits: Per million T cells, TCR beta diversity dropped roughly linearly as age increased.

As regards this clonotype: What it binds is not known.

The authors ran a second PCR of about 7 to 12 cycles using a sample-barcoded 5' primer and a J-beta primer mix. All samples gave at least 3 million CDR3-containing paired-end reads. TCRdb ran MiXCR on the 5' RACE reads and lists one entry per CDR3 protein. The top ten clones hold 3% to 4% of a sample with hundreds of thousands of distinct CDR3 sequences, around 21% of them seen once. Germline loops: CDR1 MNHEY, CDR2 SVGEGT. The CDR3 has 16 residues. V was clipped by 5 bases and J by 2 bases, with 17 bases between them. RNA extraction gave at least 6 micrograms of total RNA per sample. This TCR came from a man in his 70s in good health. Sequences were obtained from blood. This sequence joins TRBV6-2 or TRBV6-3 and TRBJ2-3, with D possibly TRBD2 on 6 matching bases. For the CDR3, the DNA is TGTGCCAGCAGTGCCGGATTTCCGGGAGACACAGATACGCAGTATTTT. Translated, it gives CASSAGFPGDTDTQYF.